This paragraph covers one T cell receptor (beta chain) sequence. The data were produced by immunoSEQ multiplex PCR, yet TCRdb's version contains in-frame clones alone and is incomplete. The profile covers tens of thousands of clones, with over 80% appearing a single time and around 2.5% taken by the ten largest. Germline CDR1 and CDR2: LNHDA and SQIVND (reference sequence). The CDR3 totals 21 residues. Trimming stripped 7 bases from V and 1 base from J, with 34 bases between. The entry originates in a study of T cell changes during pregnancy in multiple sclerosis. The receptor was isolated from a female donor with multiple sclerosis, enrolled in a pregnancy study. The chain combines TRBV19 with TRBJ1-1, with TRBD1 as a possible D gene (5 bases). Sequenced material: peripheral blood, taken in the first trimester of pregnancy. CDR3: CASTRMWQGSSPSPRNTEAFF. CDR3 in DNA: TGTGCCAGTACAAGGATGTGGCAGGGTTCCTCTCCCTCCCCAAGGAACACTGAAGCTTTCTTT.